This T cell receptor beta chain was captured in a study of T cells after yellow fever vaccination (dated by TCRdb to the late 2010s). Concerning the study at large: Libraries from fractions with low cell numbers were prepared with the SMART-Seq v4 Ultra Low Input RNA kit. Bulk TCR alpha and beta repertoires were sequenced longitudinally to track T-cell clones before and after primary and booster YFV17D yellow fever vaccination. Two healthy male donors, one aged 18 to 29 and one aged 30 to 40 years, made up the cohort. Blood samples were taken at several timepoints before and after primary and secondary immunization, and bulk PBMC replicates and cell subsets were isolated.

The study at large found these results: Because only a couple of donors were included in the study, the extent to which the findings can be generalized is limited. The secondary T-cell response was found to be weaker but faster than the primary response, with a peak reached on day 5 rather than on day 15. A small share of clonotypes was detected in both CD4 and CD8 compartments, with the overlap likely arising from convergent recombination. Most clones expanded after primary vaccination were re-detected after the booster (96% of CD4 and around 88% of CD8), suggesting broad memory maintenance. Computational filtering was needed because FACS-sorted repertoires could contain abundant contaminating clonotypes from the bulk population.

Many counts were recorded for this clonotype. Its antigen remains unidentified. Base qualities are not at hand, and no much larger clone is one base apart. The sequencing machine was an Illumina NovaSeq 6000. TCR cDNA was made using 5'RACE template switching, a step that added a universal primer site and unique molecular identifiers. Priming for cDNA synthesis came from both the TCR alpha and TCR beta constant segments. Library amplification involved two PCR steps, and the second step added sample barcodes and sequencing adapters. Sequencing of the libraries was done on either Illumina HiSeq 2500 (2x100 bp) or NovaSeq (2x150 bp). The original methods were these. MIGEC was used to demultiplex reads and collapse the reads into UMI consensus sequences, and MiXCR was used for V(D)J alignment. Vaccine-responding clonotypes were defined with edgeR using replicate PBMC samples, requiring FDR below 0.01 and a log2 fold change above 5 up to day 15. Each bulk clonotype was labeled CD4 or CD8 based on which sequenced repertoire, CD4 or CD8, contained the clonotype at higher abundance. The raw public data were reprocessed by TCRdb itself: fastp quality trimming at Q25, MiXCR clonotype calling, in-frame beta chains only. Every CDR3 protein is listed once, alongside the most common genes and DNA of its rows. These V and J calls derive from TCRdb rather than the authors' analysis. This sample comprises 300,000 to 350,000 distinct CDR3 sequences, around 11% of them detected only once. About 3.5% of the sample belongs to the ten largest clones.

The treatment or condition label for this specimen denotes: live attenuated yellow fever vaccine strain. PBMCs were isolated from peripheral blood using a standard Ficoll-Paque protocol. CD4 and CD8 T-cell fractions were isolated with Dynabeads CD4 and CD8 positive selection kits. TriZol was used to extract RNA from bulk PBMCs, CD4 and CD8 fractions, and dextramer-positive and dextramer-negative fractions. The sequencing here drew on CD4+ T cells sorted from PBMCs, taken 45 days after the yellow fever booster vaccination. This clonotype originated in a man between 18 and 29 years old who received the YFV17D yellow fever vaccine.

The CDR3 region: CAISGDRENYGYTF. Read as DNA, the sequence is TGTGCCATCAGTGGAGACAGGGAGAACTATGGCTACACCTTC. The V and J segments used are TRBV10-3 and TRBJ1-2; 7 central bases correspond to TRBD1. Taken from cysteine to phenylalanine, the CDR3 has 14 residues. Only CDR3 DNA is held: 42 bases, read in frame from base 1. CDR1 and CDR2 are read off the germline V gene as ENHRY and SYGVKD. V is cut back by 4 bases and J by 2 bases, with 4 bases in the junction unmatched.